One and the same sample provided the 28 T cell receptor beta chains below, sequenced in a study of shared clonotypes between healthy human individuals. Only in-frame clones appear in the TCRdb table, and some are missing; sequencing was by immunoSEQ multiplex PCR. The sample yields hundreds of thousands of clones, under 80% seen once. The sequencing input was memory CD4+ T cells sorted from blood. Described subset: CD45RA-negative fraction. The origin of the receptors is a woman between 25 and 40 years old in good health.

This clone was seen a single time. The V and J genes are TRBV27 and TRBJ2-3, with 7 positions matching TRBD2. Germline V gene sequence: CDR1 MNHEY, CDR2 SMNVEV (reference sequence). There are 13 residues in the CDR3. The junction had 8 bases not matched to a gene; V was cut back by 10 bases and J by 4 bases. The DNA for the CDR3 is TGTGCCATCCCGGGGGGAGGCCCAGATACGCAGTATTTT. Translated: CAIPGGGPDTQYF.

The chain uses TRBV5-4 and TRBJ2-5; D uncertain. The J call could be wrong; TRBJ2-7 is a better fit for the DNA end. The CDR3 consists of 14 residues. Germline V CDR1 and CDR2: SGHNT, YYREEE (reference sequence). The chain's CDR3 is CASSLEYMGREQYF. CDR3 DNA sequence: TGTGCCAGCAGCTTGGAATATATGGGCCGCGAGCAGTACTTC.

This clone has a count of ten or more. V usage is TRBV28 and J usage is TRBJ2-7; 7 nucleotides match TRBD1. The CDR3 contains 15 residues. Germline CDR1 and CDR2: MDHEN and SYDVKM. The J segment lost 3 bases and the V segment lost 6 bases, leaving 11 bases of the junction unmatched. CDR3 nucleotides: TGTGCCAGCAGCTACTCCGGGACAGCCGGCTACGAGCAGTACTTC. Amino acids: CASSYSGTAGYEQYF.

For the CDR3, the DNA is TGTGCCAGCAGGCCGACGGGCGGTCACTCCTACAATGAGCAGTTCTTC. Its translation: CASRPTGGHSYNEQFF. The chain links TRBV11-1 to TRBJ2-1; D remains unclear. The CDR3 consists of 16 residues. Trimming removed 6 bases at V and 0 bases at J, with 15 bases between. Germline loops: CDR1 SGHAT, CDR2 FQDESV (reference sequence).

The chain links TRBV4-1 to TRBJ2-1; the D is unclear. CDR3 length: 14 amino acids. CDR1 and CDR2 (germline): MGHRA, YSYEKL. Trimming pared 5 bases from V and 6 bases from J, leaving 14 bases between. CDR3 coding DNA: TGCGCCAGCAGCTCAGTTAGGAAGGGCAATGAGCAGTTCTTC. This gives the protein CASSSVRKGNEQFF.

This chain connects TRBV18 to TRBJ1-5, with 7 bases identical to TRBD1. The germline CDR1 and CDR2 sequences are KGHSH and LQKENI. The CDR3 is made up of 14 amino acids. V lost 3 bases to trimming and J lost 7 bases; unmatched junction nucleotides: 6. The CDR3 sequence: CASSPTGFNQPQHF. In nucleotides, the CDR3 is TGTGCCAGCTCACCGACAGGGTTTAACCAGCCCCAGCATTTT.

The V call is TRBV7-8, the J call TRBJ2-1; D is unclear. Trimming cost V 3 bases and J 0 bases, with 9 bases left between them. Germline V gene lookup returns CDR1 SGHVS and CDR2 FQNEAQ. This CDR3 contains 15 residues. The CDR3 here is CASSFGGSSYNEQFF. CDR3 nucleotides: TGTGCCAGCAGCTTTGGTGGAAGCTCCTACAATGAGCAGTTCTTC.

The CDR3 here is CASSEQGLTYEQYF. CDR3 sequence (DNA): TGTGCCAGTAGCGAGCAGGGCCTGACCTACGAGCAGTACTTC. The rearrangement uses TRBV19 and TRBJ2-7, with D possibly matching TRBD1 (5 bases). Germline CDR1 reads LNHDA; CDR2 reads SQIVND (reference sequence). V lost 6 bases and J lost 2, with 14 bases in between. The CDR3 runs 14 residues.

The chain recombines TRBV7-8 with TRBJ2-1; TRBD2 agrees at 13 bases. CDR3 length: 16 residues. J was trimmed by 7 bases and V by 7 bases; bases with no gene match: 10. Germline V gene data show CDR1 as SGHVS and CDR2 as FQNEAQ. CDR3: CASTVRTSGRGNEQFF. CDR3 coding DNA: TGTGCCAGCACCGTTCGGACTAGCGGGAGAGGGAATGAGCAGTTCTTC.

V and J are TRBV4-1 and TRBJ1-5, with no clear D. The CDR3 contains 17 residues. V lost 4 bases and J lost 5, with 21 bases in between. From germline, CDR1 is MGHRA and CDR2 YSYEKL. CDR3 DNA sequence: TGCGCCAGCAGCCCAGGTAGAGCAAGAAGCTCGGATCAGCCCCAGCATTTT. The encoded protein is CASSPGRARSSDQPQHF.

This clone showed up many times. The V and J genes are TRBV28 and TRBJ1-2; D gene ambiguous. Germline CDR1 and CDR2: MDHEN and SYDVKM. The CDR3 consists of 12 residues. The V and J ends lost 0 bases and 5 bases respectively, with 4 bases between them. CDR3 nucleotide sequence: TGTGCCAGCAGTTTATGGAGTTATGGCTACACCTTC. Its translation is CASSLWSYGYTF.

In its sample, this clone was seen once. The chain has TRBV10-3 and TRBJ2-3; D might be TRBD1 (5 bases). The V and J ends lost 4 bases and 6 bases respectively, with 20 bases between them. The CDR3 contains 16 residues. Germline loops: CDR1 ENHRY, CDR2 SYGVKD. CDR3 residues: CAISGLQGAFGDTQYF. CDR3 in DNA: TGTGCCATCAGTGGGCTCCAGGGCGCGTTTGGGGATACGCAGTATTTT.

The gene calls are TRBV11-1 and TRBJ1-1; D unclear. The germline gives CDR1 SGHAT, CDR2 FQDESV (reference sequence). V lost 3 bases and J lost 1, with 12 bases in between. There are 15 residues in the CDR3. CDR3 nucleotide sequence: TGTGCCAGCAGCTTGAGAGGTATGACGAACACTGAAGCTTTCTTT. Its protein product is CASSLRGMTNTEAFF.

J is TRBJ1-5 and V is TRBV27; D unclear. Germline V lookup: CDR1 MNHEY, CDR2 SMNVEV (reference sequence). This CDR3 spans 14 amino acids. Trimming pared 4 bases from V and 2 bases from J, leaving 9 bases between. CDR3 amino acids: CASSSRMGNQPQHF. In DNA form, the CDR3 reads TGTGCCAGCAGTTCTCGAATGGGCAATCAGCCCCAGCATTTT.

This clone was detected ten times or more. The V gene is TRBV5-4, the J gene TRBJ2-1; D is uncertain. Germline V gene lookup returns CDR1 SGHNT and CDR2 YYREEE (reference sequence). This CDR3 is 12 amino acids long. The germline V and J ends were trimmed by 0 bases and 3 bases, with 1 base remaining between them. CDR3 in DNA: TGTGCCAGCAGCTTGGACTACAATGAGCAGTTCTTC. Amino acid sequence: CASSLDYNEQFF.

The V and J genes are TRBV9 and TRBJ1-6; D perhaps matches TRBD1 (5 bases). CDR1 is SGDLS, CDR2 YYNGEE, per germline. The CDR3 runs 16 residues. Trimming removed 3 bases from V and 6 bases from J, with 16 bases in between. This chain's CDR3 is CASSAGGTISNSPLHF. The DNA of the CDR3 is TGTGCCAGCAGCGCCGGGGGGACCATTTCTAATTCACCCCTCCACTTT. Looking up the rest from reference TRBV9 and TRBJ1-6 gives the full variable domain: DSGVTQTPKHLITATGQRVTLRCSPRSGDLSVYWYQQSLDQGLQFLIQYYNGEERAKGNILERFSAQQFPDLHSELNLSSLELGDSALYFCASSAGGTISNSPLHFGNGTRLTVT.

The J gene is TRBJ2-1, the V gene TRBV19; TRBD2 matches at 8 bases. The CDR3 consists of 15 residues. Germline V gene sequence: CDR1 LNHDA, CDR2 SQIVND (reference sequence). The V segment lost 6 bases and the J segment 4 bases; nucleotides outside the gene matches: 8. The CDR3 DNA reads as TGTGCCAGTAGACAAACTAGCGGCGCTTACAATGAGCAGTTCTTC. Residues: CASRQTSGAYNEQFF.

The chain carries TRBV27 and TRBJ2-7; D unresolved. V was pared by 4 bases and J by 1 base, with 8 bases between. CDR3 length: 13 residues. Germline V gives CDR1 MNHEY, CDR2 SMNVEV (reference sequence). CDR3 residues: CASSSHSSYEQYF. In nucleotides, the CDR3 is TGTGCCAGCAGTTCCCATTCATCCTACGAGCAGTACTTC.

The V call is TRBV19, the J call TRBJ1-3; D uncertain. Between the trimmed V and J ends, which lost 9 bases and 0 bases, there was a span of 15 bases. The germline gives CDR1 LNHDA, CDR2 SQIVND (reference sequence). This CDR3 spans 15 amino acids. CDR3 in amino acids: CASRQDRSSGNTIYF. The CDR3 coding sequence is TGTGCCAGCCGCCAGGACCGTAGCTCTGGAAACACCATATATTTT.

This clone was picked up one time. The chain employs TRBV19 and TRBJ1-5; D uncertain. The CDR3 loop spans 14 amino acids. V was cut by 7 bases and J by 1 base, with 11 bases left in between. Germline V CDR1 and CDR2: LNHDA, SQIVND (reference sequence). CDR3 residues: CASTQRRSNQPQHF. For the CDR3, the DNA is TGTGCCAGTACCCAACGGAGAAGCAATCAGCCCCAGCATTTT.

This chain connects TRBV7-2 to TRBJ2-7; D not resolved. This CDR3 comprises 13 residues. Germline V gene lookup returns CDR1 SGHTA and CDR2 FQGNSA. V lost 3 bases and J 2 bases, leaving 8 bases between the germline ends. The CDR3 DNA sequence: TGTGCCAGCAGCTTTTACATAGCCTACGAGCAGTACTTC. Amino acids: CASSFYIAYEQYF. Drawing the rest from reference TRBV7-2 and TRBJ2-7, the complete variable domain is GAGVSQSPSNKVTEKGKDVELRCDPISGHTALYWYRQSLGQGLEFLIYFQGNSAPDKSGLPSDRFSAERTGGSVSTLTIQRTQQEDSAVYLCASSFYIAYEQYFGPGTRLTVT.

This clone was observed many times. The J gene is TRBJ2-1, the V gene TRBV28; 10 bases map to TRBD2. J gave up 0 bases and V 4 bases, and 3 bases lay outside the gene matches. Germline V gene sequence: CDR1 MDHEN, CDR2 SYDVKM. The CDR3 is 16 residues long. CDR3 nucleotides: TGTGCCAGCAGTTGGTCTAGCGGGGGCTCCTACAATGAGCAGTTCTTC. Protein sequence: CASSWSSGGSYNEQFF.

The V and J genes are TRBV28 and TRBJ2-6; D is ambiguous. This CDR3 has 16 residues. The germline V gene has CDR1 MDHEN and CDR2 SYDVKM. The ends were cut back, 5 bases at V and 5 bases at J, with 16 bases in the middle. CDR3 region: CASSACTQSRANVLTF. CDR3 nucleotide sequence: TGTGCCAGCAGTGCATGTACACAAAGTCGGGCCAACGTCCTGACTTTC.

The CDR3 coding sequence is TGTGCCAGCAGCTTCGACAGAATAGAGACCCAGTACTTC. It is translated as CASSFDRIETQYF. The J gene is TRBJ2-5, the V gene TRBV7-7; D might be TRBD1 (5 bases). Trimming pared 3 bases from V and 4 bases from J, leaving 9 bases between. The CDR3 contains 13 residues. CDR1 SSHAT and CDR2 FNYEAQ come from the germline V gene (reference sequence).

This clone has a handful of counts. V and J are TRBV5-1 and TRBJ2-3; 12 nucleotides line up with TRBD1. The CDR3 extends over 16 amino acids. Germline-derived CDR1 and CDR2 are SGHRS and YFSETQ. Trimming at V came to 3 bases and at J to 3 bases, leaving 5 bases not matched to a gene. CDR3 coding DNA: TGCGCCAGCAGCTGGGGACAGGGGGCTATAACAGATACGCAGTATTTT. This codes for CASSWGQGAITDTQYF. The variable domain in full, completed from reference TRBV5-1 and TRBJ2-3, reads KAGVTQTPRYLIKTRGQQVTLSCSPISGHRSVSWYQQTPGQGLQFLFEYFSETQRNKGNFPGRFSGRQFSNSRSEMNVSTLELGDSALYLCASSWGQGAITDTQYFGPGTRLTVL.

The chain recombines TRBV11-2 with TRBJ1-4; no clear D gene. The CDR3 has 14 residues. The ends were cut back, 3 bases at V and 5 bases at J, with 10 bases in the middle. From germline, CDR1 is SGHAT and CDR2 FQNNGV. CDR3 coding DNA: TGTGCCAGCAGCTTCCGCAGAGAAAATGAAAAACTGTTTTTT. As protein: CASSFRRENEKLFF.

The CDR3 nucleotides read TGTGCCAGCAGCCCGCAGGGGGCAGGGTTGAACACTGAAGCTTTCTTT. It translates to CASSPQGAGLNTEAFF. The chain carries TRBV5-4 and TRBJ1-1; the match to TRBD1 covers 8 bases. The CDR3 is 16 amino acids. Germline CDR1 reads SGHNT; CDR2 reads YYREEE (reference sequence). Trimming took 4 bases from V and 0 from J; bases not matched to a gene: 8.

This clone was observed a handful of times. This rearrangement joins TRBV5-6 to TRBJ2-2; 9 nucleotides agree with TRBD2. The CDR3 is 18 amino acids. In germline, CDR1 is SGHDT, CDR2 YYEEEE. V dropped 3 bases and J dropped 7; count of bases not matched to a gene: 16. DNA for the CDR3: TGTGCCAGCAGCTCAATGGCTAGCGGGACTGGTCTGGGCGGGGAGCTGTTTTTT. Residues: CASSSMASGTGLGGELFF.